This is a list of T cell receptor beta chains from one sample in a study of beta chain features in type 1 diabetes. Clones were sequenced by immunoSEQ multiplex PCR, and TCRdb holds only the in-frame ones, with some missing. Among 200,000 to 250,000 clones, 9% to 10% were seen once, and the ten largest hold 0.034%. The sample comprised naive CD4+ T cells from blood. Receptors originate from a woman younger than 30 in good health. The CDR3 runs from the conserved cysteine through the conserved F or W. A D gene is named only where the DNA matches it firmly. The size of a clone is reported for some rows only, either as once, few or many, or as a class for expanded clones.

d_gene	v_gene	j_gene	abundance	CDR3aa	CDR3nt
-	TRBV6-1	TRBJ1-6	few	CASTHPSNSPLHF	TGTGCCAGCACCCACCCAAGCAATTCACCCCTCCACTTT
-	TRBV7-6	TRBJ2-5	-	CASSLGAGDATQYF	TGTGCCAGCAGCTTAGGGGCAGGGGACGCGACCCAGTACTTC
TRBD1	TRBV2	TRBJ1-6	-	CASSTQGANSPLHF	TGTGCCAGCAGTACACAGGGGGCGAATTCACCCCTCCACTTT
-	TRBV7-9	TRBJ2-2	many	CASSWQAANTGELFF	TGTGCCAGCAGCTGGCAGGCAGCGAACACCGGGGAGCTGTTTTTT
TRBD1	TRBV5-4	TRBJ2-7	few	CASSTGGMVEQYF	TGTGCCAGCAGCACAGGGGGTATGGTCGAGCAGTACTTC
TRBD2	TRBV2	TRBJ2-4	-	CASSTLAGGHIQYF	TGTGCCAGCAGTACCCTAGCGGGAGGCCACATTCAGTACTTC
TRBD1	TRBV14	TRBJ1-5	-	CASRWARDRVPPNQPQHF	TGTGCCAGCAGGTGGGCCCGGGACAGGGTTCCCCCTAATCAGCCCCAGCATTTT
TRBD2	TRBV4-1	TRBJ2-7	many	CASSPSSAGAGDEQYF	TGCGCCAGCAGCCCCTCCTCGGCGGGAGCTGGGGACGAGCAGTACTTC
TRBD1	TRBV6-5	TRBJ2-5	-	CASSYLDRASETQYF	TGTGCCAGCAGTTACCTAGACAGGGCTTCAGAGACCCAGTACTTC
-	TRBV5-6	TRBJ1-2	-	CASSPMRAWGYTF	TGTGCCAGCAGCCCTATGAGGGCGTGGGGCTACACCTTC
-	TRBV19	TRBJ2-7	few	CASTPVATTGGEQYF	TGTGCCAGTACACCCGTAGCCACGACAGGAGGCGAGCAGTACTTC
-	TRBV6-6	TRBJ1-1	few	CASSPEGPRITEAFF	TGTGCCAGCAGCCCTGAGGGCCCACGTATCACTGAAGCTTTCTTT
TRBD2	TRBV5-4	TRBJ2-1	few	CASSSPTLAGESDEQFF	TGTGCCAGCAGCTCCCCCACACTAGCGGGAGAATCGGATGAGCAGTTCTTC
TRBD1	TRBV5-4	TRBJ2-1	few	CASSSGQGPYNEQFF	TGTGCCAGCAGCTCGGGACAGGGCCCCTACAATGAGCAGTTCTTC
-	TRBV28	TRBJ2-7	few	CASSWPESPSEQYF	TGTGCCAGCAGTTGGCCAGAATCCCCTTCCGAGCAGTACTTC
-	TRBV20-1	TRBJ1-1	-	CSLTGNTEAFF	TGCAGCCTTACAGGGAACACTGAAGCTTTCTTT